The 32 T cell receptor beta chains given below trace back to one sample, sequenced in a study of T-cell memory formation after mild COVID-19. MiXCR, applied by TCRdb to the 5' RACE reads, yields one record per CDR3 protein. The repertoire holds 350,000 to 500,000 distinct CDR3 sequences, with more than 15% as singletons. Material for sequencing was PBMCs or a T cell subset sorted from them (not recorded which). Source of these receptors: a man between 18 and 35 years old who had mild COVID-19 (a few samples of this study predate the infection). Cell type and time point are not known.

This chain joins TRBV5-8 and TRBJ2-3; the D gene is possibly TRBD2 (5 bases). With 4 bases removed from V and 4 bases from J, the gap between germline ends came to 7 bases. The CDR3 contains 12 residues. Germline V gene sequence: CDR1 SGHTS, CDR2 YDEGEE. CDR3 loop: CASSRSADTQYF. CDR3 in DNA: TGTGCCAGCAGCCGTAGCGCAGATACGCAGTATTTT.

The chain recombines TRBV6-2 or TRBV6-3 with TRBJ1-2, with TRBD1 identical over 8 bases. Germline CDR1 and CDR2: MNHEY and SVGEGT. The V and J ends lost 6 bases and 7 bases, in that order; junction bases with no gene match: 13. The CDR3 is 15 residues long. CDR3 sequence reads: CASSRPDRARGGYTF. CDR3 in DNA: TGTGCCAGCAGCCGTCCGGACAGGGCCAGAGGTGGCTACACCTTC.

This clonotype appeared a single time. This chain links TRBV6-2 or TRBV6-3 with TRBJ2-2, with 7 nucleotides matching TRBD1. Germline values: CDR1 MNHEY, CDR2 SVGEGT. The V gene end was trimmed by 0 bases and the J gene end by 3 bases; junction bases not matched to a gene: 4. The CDR3 is made up of 16 amino acids. This CDR3 is CASSYSTGLDTGELFF. CDR3 in DNA: TGTGCCAGCAGTTACTCGACAGGGTTGGACACCGGGGAGCTGTTTTTT.

The gene calls are TRBV28 and TRBJ2-3; a weak D match, TRBD1 (7 bases). The CDR3 is 15 residues long. Germline-derived CDR1 and CDR2 are MDHEN and SYDVKM. Trimming pared 2 bases from V and 3 bases from J, leaving 12 bases between. The CDR3 reads CASSLKAGGTDTQYF. The CDR3 nucleotides are TGTGCCAGCAGTTTAAAGGCAGGGGGGACAGATACGCAGTATTTT. Drawing the rest from reference TRBV28 and TRBJ2-3, the complete variable domain is DVKVTQSSRYLVKRTGEKVFLECVQDMDHENMFWYRQDPGLGLRLIYFSYDVKMKEKGDIPEGYSVSREKKERFSLILESASTNQTSMYLCASSLKAGGTDTQYFGPGTRLTVL.

This clonotype appeared a few times. The junction and the germline gene differ at one end; a read error may be behind it. The V call is TRBV7-7, the J call TRBJ2-1, with 11 nucleotides matching TRBD1. Looked up from germline, CDR1 is SSHAT and CDR2 is FNYEAQ (reference sequence). The CDR3 is 15 amino acids. CDR3 amino acids: CASSPGTGGENEQFF. DNA for the CDR3: TGTGCTAGCAGCCCAGGGACAGGGGGAGAGAATGAGCAGTTCTTC.

There are a few counts of this clonotype. The chain combines TRBV20-1 with TRBJ2-7; D may be TRBD1 or TRBD2 (6 bases each). The germline V gene has CDR1 DFQATT and CDR2 SNEGSKA (reference sequence). V was shortened by 5 bases and J by 0 bases, with 17 bases between the two germline ends. The CDR3 covers 15 residues. This CDR3 is CSAPLPGAPSYEQYF. The CDR3 DNA follows: TGCAGTGCTCCCCTTCCGGGGGCCCCCTCCTACGAGCAGTACTTC.

In its sample, this clonotype was seen a few times. V and J are TRBV5-1 and TRBJ2-5, with 7 bases matching TRBD1. Trimming removed 4 bases from V and 3 bases from J; junction bases left unmatched: 9. The CDR3 has 15 amino acids. Germline CDR1 reads SGHRS; CDR2 reads YFSETQ. CDR3 nucleotides: TGCGCCAGCAGCCTAGGACCCGGGACAGAAGAGACCCAGTACTTC. As protein: CASSLGPGTEETQYF.

The DNA of the CDR3 is TGTGCCATCAGCGGGACTAGCGGGTTATCAGGGGGTACGCAGTATTTT. Translated, it gives CAISGTSGLSGGTQYF. This chain uses TRBV10-3 with TRBJ2-3; 12 positions match TRBD2. Trimming took 6 bases from V and 8 from J; bases not matched to a gene: 12. The CDR3 is made up of 16 amino acids. Germline V gene data show CDR1 as ENHRY and CDR2 as SYGVKD.

This chain connects TRBV20-1 to TRBJ2-7, with 7 nucleotides matching TRBD1. There are 14 residues in the CDR3. The ends lost 5 bases at V and 1 base at J; junction bases unmatched: 8. Germline V lookup: CDR1 DFQATT, CDR2 SNEGSKA (reference sequence). The CDR3 is CSAGRQGASYEQYF. Here the CDR3 DNA reads TGCAGTGCTGGAAGACAGGGAGCGTCCTACGAGCAGTACTTC.

In its sample, this clonotype was seen a few times. In nucleotides, the CDR3 is TGTGCCAGTAGTCTCCGGGCGGGGGTCGAGCAGTACGTC. Its protein product is CASSLRAGVEQYV. V usage is TRBV19 and J usage is TRBJ2-7; 7 positions match TRBD2. Germline V gives CDR1 LNHDA, CDR2 SQIVND (reference sequence). This CDR3 has 13 residues. Trimming removed 5 bases from V and 6 bases from J; junction bases left unmatched: 7.

The chain recombines TRBV2 with TRBJ1-1; 9 nucleotides align to TRBD1. The CDR3 has 17 amino acids. The germline V gene has CDR1 SNHLY and CDR2 FYNNEI. The J segment lost 3 bases and the V segment lost 6 bases, leaving 14 bases of the junction unmatched. The CDR3 loop is CASRPPVLRTGDTEAFF. CDR3 sequence (DNA): TGTGCCAGCAGGCCCCCCGTTCTAAGGACAGGGGACACTGAAGCTTTCTTT. Combining the CDR3 with reference TRBV2 and TRBJ1-1 gives the whole variable domain EPEVTQTPSHQVTQMGQEVILRCVPISNHLYFYWYRQILGQKVEFLVSFYNNEISEKSEIFDDQFSVERPDGSNFTLKIRSTKLEDSAMYFCASRPPVLRTGDTEAFFGQGTRLTVV.

A remark on this clonotype: At one of its ends the junction is not consistent with the germline gene, which may arise from a read error. This chain connects TRBV28 to TRBJ1-4, with D perhaps TRBD1 (6 bases). Per germline, CDR1 MDHEN and CDR2 SYDVKM. The CDR3 loop spans 15 amino acids. The DNA of the CDR3 is TGTGCAAGCAGTTTATTCCCCCAGGGGAATGAAAAACTGTTTTTT. Translation gives CASSLFPQGNEKLFF.

The V and J genes are TRBV21-1 and TRBJ2-7. TRBV21-1 is annotated as a pseudogene. CDR3 length equals 14 residues. CDR3 protein: CASSKAPLGNEQYV. The CDR3 DNA reads as TGTGCCAGCAGCAAAGCGCCTCTGGGCAACGAGCAGTACGTC.

This chain connects TRBV20-1 to TRBJ1-5; D is uncertain. The V gene lost 1 base and the J gene lost 7 bases, with 8 bases spanning the gap. CDR1 is DFQATT and CDR2 is SNEGSKA in the germline V gene (reference sequence). CDR3 length equals 12 residues. DNA for the CDR3: TGCAGTGCTAGAGCGGGAGAGCAGCCCCAGCATTTT. It specifies CSARAGEQPQHF.

The rearrangement uses TRBV6-5 and TRBJ1-1; D may be TRBD1 (6 bases). The CDR3 runs 14 residues. CDR1 MNHEY and CDR2 SVGAGI come from the germline V gene. The V and J ends lost 0 bases and 5 bases respectively, with 10 bases between them. The CDR3 nucleotides read TGTGCCAGCAGTTACTCGGGGGGGCGTACTGAAGCTTTCTTT. This codes for CASSYSGGRTEAFF.

The chain recombines TRBV6-2 or TRBV6-3 with TRBJ1-2; no clear D. Between the trimmed V and J ends, which lost 8 bases and 2 bases, there was a span of 12 bases. This CDR3 contains 13 residues. Germline CDR1 reads MNHEY; CDR2 reads SVGEGT. Here the CDR3 DNA reads TGTGCCAGCCTCCGCTCCGGGAACTATGGCTACACCTTC. Translated: CASLRSGNYGYTF.

The chain has TRBV7-2 and TRBJ1-1; D gene uncertain. V was pared by 0 bases and J by 7 bases, with 6 bases between. The CDR3 extends over 12 amino acids. The germline V gene encodes CDR1 SGHTA and CDR2 FQGNSA. CDR3 in amino acids: CASSLAYNEAFF. DNA for the CDR3: TGTGCCAGCAGCTTAGCCTATAATGAAGCTTTCTTT.

V usage is TRBV12-3 or TRBV12-4 and J usage is TRBJ1-1, with 8 nucleotides matching TRBD1. V was clipped by 6 bases and J by 1 base; unmatched bases: 4. There are 14 residues in the CDR3. CDR3 nucleotide sequence: TGTGCCAGCAGACATACAGGGGGGAACACTGAAGCTTTCTTT. Translating gives CASRHTGGNTEAFF.

The rearrangement links TRBV20-1 to TRBJ2-7; D possibly corresponds to TRBD2 (6 bases). The germline V gene has CDR1 DFQATT and CDR2 SNEGSKA (reference sequence). There are 15 residues in the CDR3. V lost 5 bases, J lost 0 bases, and 17 bases lay in between. CDR3 loop: CSAARTRGSSYEQYF. The CDR3 DNA follows: TGCAGTGCTGCCCGTACCCGGGGGAGCTCCTACGAGCAGTACTTC.

This rearrangement joins TRBV7-9 to TRBJ1-3; maybe TRBD1 (6 bases). The CDR3 is made up of 16 amino acids. V lost 1 base and J 4 bases, leaving 14 bases between the germline ends. CDR1 is SEHNR and CDR2 is FQNEAQ in the germline V gene (reference sequence). CDR3 bases: TGTGCCAGCAGCTTAGACGCAGGGGTGCGCGGAAACACCATATATTTT. It translates to CASSLDAGVRGNTIYF.

In this sample, this clonotype turned up a few times. The CDR3 DNA sequence: TGCGCCAGCAGCCCCTCTAGCGGGGGGGCCTGGGAGACCCAGTACTTC. Translation gives CASSPSSGGAWETQYF. The rearrangement joins TRBV4-3 to TRBJ2-5; 12 bases are shared with TRBD2. Germline CDR1 reads LGHNA; CDR2 reads YSLEER. The CDR3 totals 16 residues. Trimming at V came to 4 bases and at J to 5 bases, leaving 8 bases not matched to a gene.

This chain uses TRBV6-5 with TRBJ2-7; D is ambiguous. There are 15 residues in the CDR3. The germline V gene encodes CDR1 MNHEY and CDR2 SVGAGI. The V gene lost 0 bases and the J gene lost 1 base, with 10 bases spanning the gap. Here the CDR3 DNA reads TGTGCCAGCAGTTACTCGGCCCAGGTTTCCTACGAGCAGTACTTC. It translates to CASSYSAQVSYEQYF.

The V gene is TRBV6-2 or TRBV6-3, the J gene TRBJ1-6, with unresolved D. V gave up 5 bases and J gave up 8 bases, with 10 bases separating them. This CDR3 region has 13 residues. Germline CDR1 reads MNHEY; CDR2 reads SVGEGT. CDR3 nucleotide sequence: TGTGCCAGCAGTCCGAAATTGGATTCACCCCTCCACTTT. Translation: CASSPKLDSPLHF.

This clonotype has at least ten counts. The J gene is TRBJ2-3, the V gene TRBV12-3 or TRBV12-4; D not certain. V was shortened by 0 bases and J by 1 base, with 5 bases between the two germline ends. This CDR3 contains 14 residues. The CDR3 DNA reads as TGTGCCAGCAGTTTAGCCCGGGGCACAGATACGCAGTATTTT. Translation: CASSLARGTDTQYF.

This clonotype was found many times. The V call is TRBV5-1, the J call TRBJ2-1, with 10 bases matching TRBD2. Germline V CDR1 and CDR2: SGHRS, YFSETQ. This CDR3 has 17 residues. Trimming at V came to 0 bases and at J to 8 bases, leaving 11 bases not matched to a gene. The CDR3 nucleotides are TGCGCCAGCAGCTTGGAAGGGCTAGCGGGGGTGGGTGATGAGCAGTTCTTC. Protein product: CASSLEGLAGVGDEQFF.

This clonotype was counted many times. This chain links TRBV23-1 with TRBJ1-4; D ambiguous. TRBV23-1 is noted as an ORF with a role that remains uncertain. Trimming took off 2 bases at V and 0 bases at J, with 16 bases between the two ends. The CDR3 totals 18 residues. This CDR3 is CASSQRQEDVATNEKLFF. CDR3 nucleotide sequence: TGCGCCAGCAGTCAAAGGCAGGAGGACGTTGCAACTAATGAAAAACTGTTTTTT.

The rearrangement links TRBV4-3 to TRBJ1-4, with D maybe TRBD1 (6 bases). Trimming left V 4 bases short and J 7 bases short, with 19 bases between. Germline V gene lookup returns CDR1 LGHNA and CDR2 YSLEER. The CDR3 spans 16 residues. CDR3 protein: CASSRRGGRQVEKLFF. DNA of the CDR3: TGCGCCAGCAGCCGAAGAGGTGGAAGACAGGTTGAAAAACTGTTTTTT.

Many counts were recorded for this clonotype. The chain uses TRBV30 and TRBJ2-4; 8 bases are a match to TRBD1. Germline trimming cut 2 bases from V and 3 bases from J; bases unmatched to any gene: 3. The CDR3 is 14 amino acids. Germline assignment: CDR1 GTSNPN and CDR2 SVGIG (reference sequence). The CDR3 region has the DNA TGTGCCTGGAGTCTTACAGGGGGCAAAAACATTCAGTACTTC. Translating it yields CAWSLTGGKNIQYF.

This clonotype was detected a few times. The chain joins TRBV4-3 to TRBJ1-2, with TRBD1 as a possible D gene (5 bases). The CDR3 is 13 amino acids. The germline CDR1 and CDR2 sequences are LGHNA and YSLEER. V was shortened by 2 bases and J by 2 bases, with 6 bases between the two germline ends. This CDR3 reads CASSQYRNYGYTF. CDR3 coding DNA: TGCGCCAGCAGCCAATACAGGAACTATGGCTACACCTTC.

V usage is TRBV5-1 and J usage is TRBJ2-1, with 10 bases matching TRBD2. The germline V gene encodes CDR1 SGHRS and CDR2 YFSETQ. The J segment lost 4 bases and the V segment lost 4 bases, leaving 8 bases of the junction unmatched. This CDR3 contains 16 residues. In nucleotides, the CDR3 is TGCGCCAGCAGCCGACAAAGCGGGGGGGCTTACAATGAGCAGTTCTTC. Translating gives CASSRQSGGAYNEQFF.

This chain links TRBV2 with TRBJ1-5; the match to TRBD1 covers 7 bases. The CDR3 consists of 13 residues. V gave up 7 bases and J gave up 6 bases; unmatched junction bases: 6. CDR1 and CDR2 from the germline V gene are SNHLY and FYNNEI. The CDR3 here is CASNSGGGQPQHF. Written as DNA, the CDR3 is TGTGCCAGCAATTCAGGGGGTGGTCAGCCCCAGCATTTT.

This clonotype was recorded many times. An end of the junction does not agree with germline; a read error may underlie this. The rearrangement uses TRBV12-3 or TRBV12-4 and TRBJ1-4; possibly TRBD1 for D (5 bases). The CDR3 sequence is 13 residues long. CDR3 nucleotides: TGTGCCAGCAGCTTAGCAGGGAATGAAAAACTGTTTTTT. Translation gives CASSLAGNEKLFF.